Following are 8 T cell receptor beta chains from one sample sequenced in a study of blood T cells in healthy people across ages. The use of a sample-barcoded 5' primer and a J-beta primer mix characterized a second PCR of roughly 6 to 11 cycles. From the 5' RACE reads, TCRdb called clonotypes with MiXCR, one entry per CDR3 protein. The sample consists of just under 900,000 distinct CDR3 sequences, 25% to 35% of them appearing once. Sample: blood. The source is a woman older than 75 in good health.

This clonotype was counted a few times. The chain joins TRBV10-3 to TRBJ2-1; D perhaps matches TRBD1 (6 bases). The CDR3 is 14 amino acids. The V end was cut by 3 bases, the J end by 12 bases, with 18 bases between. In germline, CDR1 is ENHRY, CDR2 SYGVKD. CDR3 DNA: TGTGCCATCAGTGAAGGCAGCGGTAGCAGGGGGCAGTTCTTC. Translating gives CAISEGSGSRGQFF.

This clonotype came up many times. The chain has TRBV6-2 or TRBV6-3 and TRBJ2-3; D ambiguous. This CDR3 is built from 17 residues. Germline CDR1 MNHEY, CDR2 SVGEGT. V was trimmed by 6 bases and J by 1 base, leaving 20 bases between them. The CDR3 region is CASSYTSGVLGTDTQYF. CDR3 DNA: TGTGCCAGCAGCTACACGTCCGGAGTACTCGGCACAGATACGCAGTATTTT.

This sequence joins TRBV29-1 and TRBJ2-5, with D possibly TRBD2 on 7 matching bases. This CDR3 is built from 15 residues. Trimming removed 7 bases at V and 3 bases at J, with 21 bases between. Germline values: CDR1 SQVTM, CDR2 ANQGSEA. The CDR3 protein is CSAGGGGYREETQYF. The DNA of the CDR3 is TGCAGCGCTGGGGGCGGGGGCTATCGAGAAGAGACCCAGTACTTC. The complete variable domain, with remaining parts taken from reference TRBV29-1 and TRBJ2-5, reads SAVISQKPSRDICQRGTSLTIQCQVDSQVTMMFWYRQQPGQSLTLIATANQGSEATYESGFVIDKFPISRPNLTFSTLTVSNMSPEDSSIYLCSAGGGGYREETQYFGPGTRLLVL.

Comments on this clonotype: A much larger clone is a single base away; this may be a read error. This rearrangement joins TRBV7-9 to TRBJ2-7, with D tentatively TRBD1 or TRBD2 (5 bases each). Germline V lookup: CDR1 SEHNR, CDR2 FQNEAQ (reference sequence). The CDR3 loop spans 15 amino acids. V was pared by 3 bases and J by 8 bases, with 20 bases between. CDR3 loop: CASSFGVGPITQQYF. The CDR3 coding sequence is TGTGCCAGCAGCTTCGGGGTGGGGCCAATAACTCAGCAGTACTTC.

CDR3 sequence: CASSYQVPPGSEQFF. The CDR3 coding sequence is TGTGCCAGCAGTTACCAGGTCCCGCCCGGGAGTGAGCAGTTCTTC. The chain uses TRBV6-5 and TRBJ2-1; D perhaps matches TRBD2 (6 bases). With 2 bases removed from V and 9 bases from J, the gap between germline ends came to 17 bases. The germline gives CDR1 MNHEY, CDR2 SVGAGI. This CDR3 contains 15 residues.

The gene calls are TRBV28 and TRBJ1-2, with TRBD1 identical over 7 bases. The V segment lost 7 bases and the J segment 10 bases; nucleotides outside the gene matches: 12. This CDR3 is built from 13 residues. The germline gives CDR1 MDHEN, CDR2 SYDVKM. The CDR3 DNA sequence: TGTGCCAGCACTCCACCTAGGGGGCAGGACTACACCTTC. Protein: CASTPPRGQDYTF.

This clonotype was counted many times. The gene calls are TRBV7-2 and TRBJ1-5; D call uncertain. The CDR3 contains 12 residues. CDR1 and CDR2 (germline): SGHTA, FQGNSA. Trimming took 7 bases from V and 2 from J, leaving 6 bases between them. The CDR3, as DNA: TGTGCCAGCAAAGAAGGCAATCAGCCCCAGCATTTT. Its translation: CASKEGNQPQHF.

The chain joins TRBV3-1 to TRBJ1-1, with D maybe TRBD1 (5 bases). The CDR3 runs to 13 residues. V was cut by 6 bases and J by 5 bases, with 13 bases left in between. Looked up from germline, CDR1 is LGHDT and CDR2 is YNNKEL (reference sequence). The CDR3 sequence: CASRQIGGTEAFF. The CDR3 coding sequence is TGTGCCAGCAGGCAGATCGGGGGTACTGAAGCTTTCTTT.